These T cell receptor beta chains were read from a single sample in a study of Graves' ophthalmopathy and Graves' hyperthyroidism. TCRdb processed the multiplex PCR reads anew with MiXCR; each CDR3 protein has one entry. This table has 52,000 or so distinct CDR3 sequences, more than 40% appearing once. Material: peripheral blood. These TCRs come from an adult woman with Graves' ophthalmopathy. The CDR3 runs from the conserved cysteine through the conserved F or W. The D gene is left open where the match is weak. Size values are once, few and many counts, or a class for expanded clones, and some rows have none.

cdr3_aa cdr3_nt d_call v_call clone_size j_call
CSALESGTEETQHF TGCAGTGCTCTAGAAAGTGGGACAGAAGAGACCCAGCATTTT TRBD1 TRBV20-1 . TRBJ1-5
CAISELGAGGGETQYF TGTGCCATCAGTGAGCTCGGGGCAGGGGGCGGGGAGACCCAGTACTTC TRBD1 TRBV10-3 . TRBJ2-5
CATTDQNYGYTF TGTGCCACCACGGATCAGAACTATGGCTACACCTTC . TRBV6-2/TRBV6-3 many TRBJ1-2
CASMGGGSTTYEQYF TGTGCCAGCATGGGAGGGGGGTCAACTACCTACGAGCAGTACTTC . TRBV6-1 many TRBJ2-7
CASRSTSNEQFF TGTGCCAGCAGGTCTACCTCCAATGAGCAGTTCTTC . TRBV28 many TRBJ2-1
CASTREGQGAYYGYTF TGTGCCAGTACCCGAGAGGGACAGGGGGCGTACTATGGCTACACCTTC TRBD1 TRBV19 . TRBJ1-2
CASSLECQGLPTGELFF TGTGCCAGCAGCTTAGAGTGCCAGGGTCTACCTACCGGGGAGCTGTTTTTT . TRBV7-2 . TRBJ2-2
CASSDPGTGVYEQYF TGCGCCAGCAGTGACCCCGGGACAGGGGTCTACGAGCAGTACTTC TRBD1 TRBV10-1 . TRBJ2-7
CASSQELAVTYNEQFF TGCGCCAGCAGCCAAGAGTTGGCCGTTACCTACAATGAGCAGTTCTTC . TRBV4-3 many TRBJ2-1
CASSPTPRMNTIYF TGTGCCAGCAGCCCCACCCCTCGGATGAACACCATATATTTT . TRBV7-3 . TRBJ1-3
CATCDPAVGAYEQFF TGTGCCACCTGTGATCCCGCTGTAGGGGCCTACGAGCAGTTCTTC . TRBV24-1 . TRBJ2-1
CSDAGQGFNTQYF TGCAGCGATGCGGGACAGGGATTTAATACGCAGTATTTT TRBD1 TRBV29-1 . TRBJ2-3
CSEQGSTDTQYF TGCAGTGAACAGGGTAGCACAGATACGCAGTATTTT . TRBV20-1 many TRBJ2-3
CASCAGGPPHEQYF TGTGCCAGCTGTGCGGGAGGGCCACCCCACGAGCAGTACTTC TRBD2 TRBV11-3 . TRBJ2-7
CASSYFSGSKVGTDTQYF TGTGCCAGCAGTTACTTTTCCGGCTCCAAGGTTGGCACAGATACGCAGTATTTT . TRBV6-5 many TRBJ2-3
CASSGGLAGVPHTDTQYF TGTGCCAGTAGTGGGGGACTAGCGGGAGTCCCCCACACAGATACGCAGTATTTT TRBD2 TRBV19 many TRBJ2-3
CASSLTTSGHTGELFF TGTGCCAGCAGCTTAACGACTAGCGGCCACACCGGGGAGCTGTTTTTT TRBD2 TRBV7-3 many TRBJ2-2
CVSSLSSTDTQYF TGTGTCAGTAGTTTGAGTAGCACAGATACGCAGTATTTT . TRBV19 many TRBJ2-3
CSAIPLKMDYEQYF TGCAGTGCTATTCCGTTAAAAATGGACTACGAGCAGTACTTC . TRBV20-1 . TRBJ2-7
CASSFRWGSPTDTQYF TGCGCCAGCAGCTTCCGGTGGGGGTCCCCCACAGATACGCAGTATTTT . TRBV5-1 many TRBJ2-3
CASSFEGESTDTQYF TGTGCCAGCAGTTTTGAGGGAGAAAGCACAGATACGCAGTATTTT . TRBV27 many TRBJ2-3
CAISPGQGAYEQYF TGTGCCATCAGCCCGGGACAGGGGGCCTACGAGCAGTACTTC TRBD1 TRBV10-3 . TRBJ2-7
CASGTASYEQYF TGTGCCAGCGGGACAGCTTCCTACGAGCAGTACTTC TRBD1 TRBV9 . TRBJ2-7
CASPPRDRFSYEQYF TGTGCCAGCCCACCACGGGACAGATTTTCCTACGAGCAGTACTTC TRBD1 TRBV25-1 . TRBJ2-7
CASSLVGEDGYTF TGTGCCAGCAGCTTAGTGGGGGAAGATGGCTACACCTTC . TRBV7-9 many TRBJ1-2
CASSSRTSGPYEQYF TGTGCCAGCAGCTCCCGGACTAGCGGACCCTACGAGCAGTACTTC TRBD2 TRBV7-9 . TRBJ2-7
CASSLTPLAVNEQFF TGTGCCAGCAGCTTAACGCCACTAGCGGTAAATGAGCAGTTCTTC TRBD2 TRBV7-6 . TRBJ2-1
CASRTGGSSRGYTF TGTGCCAGCAGAACGGGGGGCTCGTCTCGAGGCTACACCTTC . TRBV6-2/TRBV6-3 many TRBJ1-2
CASSQPPHVAGPRPDTQYF TGTGCCAGCAGCCAGCCACCTCATGTGGCGGGGCCACGGCCTGATACGCAGTATTTT . TRBV4-2 many TRBJ2-3